This TCR beta chain was captured in a study of T cell responses to AZD1222 COVID-19 vaccine. The germline CDR1 and CDR2 sequences are MNHEY and SMNVEV (reference sequence). This CDR3 spans 19 amino acids. V dropped 4 bases and J dropped 8; count of bases not matched to a gene: 25. Clones were sequenced by immunoSEQ multiplex PCR, and TCRdb holds only the in-frame ones, with some missing. The table has 150,000 to 200,000 clones, about 86% seen once. Findings and limits, study-wide: White British donors predominated, females outnumbered males, and clonal diversity was possibly underestimated.

A note on this clone: Its antigen is currently unknown.

This chain uses TRBV27 with TRBJ1-1, with TRBD1 matching 7 bases. This material consisted of peripheral blood, taken 28 days after the second AZD1222 dose. The clonotype was recovered from an adult who received the AZD1222 COVID-19 vaccine. CDR3 sequence reads: CASSSTGTASGYELGEAFF. The CDR3 DNA reads TGTGCCAGCAGTTCGACCGGGACAGCCAGCGGGTATGAGCTGGGGGAAGCTTTCTTT.